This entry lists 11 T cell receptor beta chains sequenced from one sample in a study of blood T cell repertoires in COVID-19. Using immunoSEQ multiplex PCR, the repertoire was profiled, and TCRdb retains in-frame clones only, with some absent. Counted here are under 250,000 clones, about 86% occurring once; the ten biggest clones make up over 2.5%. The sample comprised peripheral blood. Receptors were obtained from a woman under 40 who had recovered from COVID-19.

The CDR3 sequence is CASSTKLASNEQFF. DNA of the CDR3: TGTGCCAGTAGTACTAAACTAGCGAGCAATGAGCAGTTCTTC. V usage is TRBV19 and J usage is TRBJ2-1, with 7 bases matching TRBD2. This CDR3 contains 14 residues. The germline CDR1 and CDR2 sequences are LNHDA and SQIVND (reference sequence). The V and J ends lost 4 bases and 6 bases, in that order; junction bases with no gene match: 6.

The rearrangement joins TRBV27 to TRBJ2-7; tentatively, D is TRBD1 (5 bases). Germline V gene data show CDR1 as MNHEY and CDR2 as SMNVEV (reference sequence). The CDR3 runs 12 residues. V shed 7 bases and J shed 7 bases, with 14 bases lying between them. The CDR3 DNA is TGTGCCAGCACTCGGCCAGGGCGAGAGCAGTACTTC. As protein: CASTRPGREQYF.

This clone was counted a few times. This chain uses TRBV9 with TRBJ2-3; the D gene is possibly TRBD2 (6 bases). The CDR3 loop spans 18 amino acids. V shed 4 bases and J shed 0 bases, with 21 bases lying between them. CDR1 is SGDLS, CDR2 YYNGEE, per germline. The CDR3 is CASSSRGGAGLSTDTQYF. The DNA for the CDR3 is TGTGCCAGCAGCTCCCGGGGCGGGGCGGGCTTAAGCACAGATACGCAGTATTTT.

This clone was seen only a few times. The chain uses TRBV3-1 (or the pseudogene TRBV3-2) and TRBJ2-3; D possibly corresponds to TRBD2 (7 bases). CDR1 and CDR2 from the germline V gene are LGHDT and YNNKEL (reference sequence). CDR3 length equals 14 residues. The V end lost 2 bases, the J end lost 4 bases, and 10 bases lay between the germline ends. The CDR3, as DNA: TGTGCCAGCAGCCAAAGGGGGGGTCCAGATACGCAGTATTTT. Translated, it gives CASSQRGGPDTQYF.

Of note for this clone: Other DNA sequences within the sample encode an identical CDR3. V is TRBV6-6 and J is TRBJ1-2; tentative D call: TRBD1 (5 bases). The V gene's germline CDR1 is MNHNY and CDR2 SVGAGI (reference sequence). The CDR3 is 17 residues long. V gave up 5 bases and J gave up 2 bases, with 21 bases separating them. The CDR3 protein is CASSQHNSPQGNYGYTF. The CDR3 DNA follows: TGTGCCAGCAGTCAGCACAATAGCCCCCAGGGAAACTATGGCTACACCTTC.

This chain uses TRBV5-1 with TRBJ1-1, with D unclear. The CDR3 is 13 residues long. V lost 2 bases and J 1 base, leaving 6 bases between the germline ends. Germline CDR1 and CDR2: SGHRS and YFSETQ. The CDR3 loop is CASSLWPNTEAFF. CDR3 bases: TGCGCCAGCAGCTTATGGCCGAACACTGAAGCTTTCTTT.

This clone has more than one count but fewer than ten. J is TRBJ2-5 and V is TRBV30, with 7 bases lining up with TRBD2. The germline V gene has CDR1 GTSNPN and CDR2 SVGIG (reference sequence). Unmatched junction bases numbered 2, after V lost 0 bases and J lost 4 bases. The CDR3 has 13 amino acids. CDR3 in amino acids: CAWSVGGRETQYF. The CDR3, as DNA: TGTGCCTGGAGTGTAGGCGGGAGAGAGACCCAGTACTTC.

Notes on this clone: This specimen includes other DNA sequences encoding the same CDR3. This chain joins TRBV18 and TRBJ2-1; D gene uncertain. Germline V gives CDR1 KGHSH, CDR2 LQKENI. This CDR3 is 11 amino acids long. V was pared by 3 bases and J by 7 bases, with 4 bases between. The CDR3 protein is CASSPMNEQFF. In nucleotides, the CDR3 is TGTGCCAGCTCACCCATGAATGAGCAGTTCTTC.

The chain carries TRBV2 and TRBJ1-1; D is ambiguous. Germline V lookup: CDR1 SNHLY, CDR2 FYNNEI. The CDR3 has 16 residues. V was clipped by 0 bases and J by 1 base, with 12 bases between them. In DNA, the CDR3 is TGTGCCAGCAGTGAAGCCACACGGGTTACGAACACTGAAGCTTTCTTT. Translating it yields CASSEATRVTNTEAFF.

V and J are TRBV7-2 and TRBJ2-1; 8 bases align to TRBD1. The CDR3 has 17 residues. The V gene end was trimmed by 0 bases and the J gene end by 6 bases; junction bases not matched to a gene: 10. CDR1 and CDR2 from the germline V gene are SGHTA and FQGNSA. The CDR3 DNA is TGTGCCAGCAGCTTAGCTGGTGGGACAGGAGGAATCAATGAGCAGTTCTTC. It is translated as CASSLAGGTGGINEQFF.

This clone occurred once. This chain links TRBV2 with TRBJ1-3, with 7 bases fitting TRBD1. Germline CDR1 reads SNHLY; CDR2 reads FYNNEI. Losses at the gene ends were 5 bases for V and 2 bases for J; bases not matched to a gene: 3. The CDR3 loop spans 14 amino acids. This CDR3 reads CASSLTGTGNTIYF. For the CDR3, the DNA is TGTGCCAGCAGTTTGACAGGGACTGGAAACACCATATATTTT. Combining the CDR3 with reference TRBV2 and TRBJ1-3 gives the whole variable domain EPEVTQTPSHQVTQMGQEVILRCVPISNHLYFYWYRQILGQKVEFLVSFYNNEISEKSEIFDDQFSVERPDGSNFTLKIRSTKLEDSAMYFCASSLTGTGNTIYFGEGSWLTVV.